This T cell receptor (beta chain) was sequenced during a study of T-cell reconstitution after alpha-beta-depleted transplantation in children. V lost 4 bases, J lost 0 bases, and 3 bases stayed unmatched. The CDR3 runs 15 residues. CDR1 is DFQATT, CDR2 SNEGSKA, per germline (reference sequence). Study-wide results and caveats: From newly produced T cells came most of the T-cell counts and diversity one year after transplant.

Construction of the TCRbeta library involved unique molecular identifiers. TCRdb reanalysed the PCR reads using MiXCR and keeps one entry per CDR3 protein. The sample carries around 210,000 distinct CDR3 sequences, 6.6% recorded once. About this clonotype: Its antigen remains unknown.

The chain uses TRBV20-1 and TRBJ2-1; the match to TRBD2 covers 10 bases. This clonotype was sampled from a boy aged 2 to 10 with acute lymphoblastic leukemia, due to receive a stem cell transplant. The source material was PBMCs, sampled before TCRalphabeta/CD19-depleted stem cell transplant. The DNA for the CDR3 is TGCAGTGCTACCAGACTAGCGGGCTCCTACAATGAGCAGTTCTTC. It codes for CSATRLAGSYNEQFF.